The 22 T cell receptor beta chains below come from one sample, sequenced in a study of T cell repertoires in cytomegalovirus infection. Antigens for these TCRs are unknown. Each CDR3 protein gets one entry after TCRdb re-called the reads with MiXCR. This repertoire shows about 770,000 distinct CDR3 sequences, just under 30% found once; its top ten account for about an eighth. The sequences come from cultured CD8+ T cells from PBMCs, collected from culture after CMV antigen stimulation. These receptors came from a human donor in good health (CMV status not recorded). Some clones in this sample may be carry-over from other donors' samples.

V gene TRBV28 combines with J gene TRBJ1-6, with no clear D. Germline-derived CDR1 and CDR2 are MDHEN and SYDVKM. This CDR3 comprises 13 residues. Trimming stripped 7 bases from V and 7 bases from J, with 11 bases between. CDR3 coding DNA: TGTGCCAGCAAAAGGACGGAGAATTCACCCCTCCACTTT. As protein: CASKRTENSPLHF.

The chain carries TRBV6-5 and TRBJ1-2; D gene unclear. Germline CDR1 reads MNHEY; CDR2 reads SVGAGI. Between the trimmed V and J ends, which lost 2 bases and 10 bases, there was a span of 11 bases. The CDR3 length is 12 residues. The CDR3 here is CASSYNVANYTF. CDR3 DNA: TGTGCCAGCAGTTACAACGTCGCGAACTACACCTTC.

This sequence joins TRBV4-3 and TRBJ1-5; D is unclear. The CDR3 is 15 residues long. Germline CDR1 LGHNA, CDR2 YSLEER. With 0 bases removed from V and 4 bases from J, the gap between germline ends came to 10 bases. The CDR3 bases are TGCGCCAGCAGCCAAGAAGTTGGCAGAAATCAGCCCCAGCATTTT. It yields the protein CASSQEVGRNQPQHF.

Ten or more counts support this clonotype. This sequence joins TRBV7-6 and TRBJ1-1, with no clear D. The CDR3 contains 13 residues. Trimming shortened V by 8 bases and J by 4 bases, and 14 bases separated the two germline ends. Germline CDR1 reads SGHVS; CDR2 reads FNYEAQ. The CDR3 sequence: CASGSGSSTEAFF. The CDR3 DNA is TGTGCCAGCGGCAGCGGGTCGAGCACTGAAGCTTTCTTT. Using reference TRBV7-6 and TRBJ1-1 for the parts outside the CDR3, the full variable domain is GAGVSQSPRYKVTKRGQDVALRCDPISGHVSLYWYRQALGQGPEFLTYFNYEAQQDKSGLPNDRFSAERPEGSISTLTIQRTEQRDSAMYRCASGSGSSTEAFFGQGTRLTVV.

Points on this clonotype: At one of its ends the junction is not consistent with the germline gene, which may arise from a read error. This chain joins TRBV24-1 and TRBJ1-5, with 7 positions matching TRBD1. Germline lookup yields CDR1 KGHDR and CDR2 SFDVKD. There are 13 residues in the CDR3. In DNA form, the CDR3 reads TGTCCCACCAGTGTGGGAGGGGGCCAGCCCCAGCATTTT. Protein: CPTSVGGGQPQHF.

The chain combines TRBV7-9 with TRBJ1-3; 8 bases map to TRBD1. This CDR3 has 17 amino acids. Unmatched junction bases numbered 7, after V lost 3 bases and J lost 0 bases. Germline-derived CDR1 and CDR2 are SEHNR and FQNEAQ (reference sequence). The CDR3 spells CASSFWDRIYSGNTIYF. The CDR3 DNA reads as TGTGCCAGCAGCTTTTGGGACAGGATATACTCTGGAAACACCATATATTTT.

This clonotype occurred a few times. The chain joins TRBV2 to TRBJ1-1; 11 bases fit TRBD1. Germline V gene sequence: CDR1 SNHLY, CDR2 FYNNEI. The J segment lost 2 bases and the V segment lost 3 bases, leaving 2 bases of the junction unmatched. This CDR3 has 15 amino acids. CDR3 amino acids: CASSDGQGANTEAFF. In DNA form, the CDR3 reads TGTGCCAGCAGTGACGGACAGGGGGCAAACACTGAAGCTTTCTTT. The variable domain in full, with the rest retrieved from reference TRBV2 and TRBJ1-1, is EPEVTQTPSHQVTQMGQEVILRCVPISNHLYFYWYRQILGQKVEFLVSFYNNEISEKSEIFDDQFSVERPDGSNFTLKIRSTKLEDSAMYFCASSDGQGANTEAFFGQGTRLTVV.

This chain joins TRBV6-2 or TRBV6-3 and TRBJ2-7; D is unresolved. The CDR3 has 14 residues. V lost 2 bases and J lost 2, with 10 bases in between. CDR1 and CDR2 (germline): MNHEY, SVGEGT. As DNA, the CDR3 is TGTGCCAGCAGTTACAATGGGTATACCTACGAGCAGTACGTC. Its translation is CASSYNGYTYEQYV.

This clonotype was recorded a few times. Because the CDR3 is missing its conserved closing phenylalanine or tryptophan, this is likely a read error. It is unclear where the CDR3 begins or ends on the DNA, so no DNA is shown, and the CDR3 is as TCRdb lists it. The V call is TRBV5-6, the J call TRBJ1-4; the table assigns TRBD1, which was not confirmed against the DNA. The CDR3 totals 17 residues, both ends included. Germline CDR1 is SGHDT and CDR2 is YYEEEE. CDR3 loop: CASSGGPRFTKKTAPSL.

The chain combines TRBV27 with TRBJ2-7; 7 positions match TRBD1. Looked up from germline, CDR1 is MNHEY and CDR2 is SMNVEV (reference sequence). Unmatched junction bases numbered 7, after V lost 1 base and J lost 4 bases. The CDR3 sequence is 15 residues long. The CDR3 region has the DNA TGTGCCAGCAGTTTATTAACAGGGGAAAAGTACGAGCAGTACTTC. This translates into CASSLLTGEKYEQYF.

On this clonotype: At one end the junction does not follow the germline gene, possibly because of a read error. The chain has TRBV2 and TRBJ1-5; 8 bases agree with TRBD1. The CDR3 covers 15 residues. Germline loops: CDR1 SNHLY, CDR2 FYNNEI. The CDR3 spells CASREDRGSNQPQHF. The CDR3 DNA is TGTGCCAGCAGAGAAGACAGGGGCAGCAATCAGCCCCAGCATTTT.

This clonotype was counted a few times. This chain connects TRBV6-5 to TRBJ1-1; 10 bases are a match to TRBD1. CDR3 length: 14 amino acids. CDR1 MNHEY and CDR2 SVGAGI come from the germline V gene. The J segment lost 6 bases and the V segment lost 8 bases, leaving 9 bases of the junction unmatched. CDR3 in DNA: TGTGCCAGCTACCAGACAGGGGGCGCGGCTGAAGCTTTCTTT. Translated, it gives CASYQTGGAAEAFF.

This clonotype was counted between two and nine times. The V gene is TRBV19, the J gene TRBJ1-2; 7 positions match TRBD1. The V and J ends lost 4 bases and 4 bases, in that order; junction bases with no gene match: 9. The CDR3 has 15 amino acids. Germline CDR1 LNHDA, CDR2 SQIVND (reference sequence). As DNA, the CDR3 is TGTGCCAGTAGTACCGGCGGGACAGAGTCCTATGGCTACACCTTC. Translated: CASSTGGTESYGYTF.

This clonotype was observed a handful of times. The chain joins TRBV6-5 to TRBJ1-1, with 8 bases fitting TRBD1. The CDR3 runs 13 residues. V was clipped by 8 bases and J by 0 bases; unmatched bases: 2. CDR1 and CDR2 from the germline V gene are MNHEY and SVGAGI. CDR3 nucleotide sequence: TGTGCCAGCGGACAGGGTCTGAACACTGAAGCTTTCTTT. This gives the protein CASGQGLNTEAFF.

This clonotype appeared many times. The chain combines TRBV20-1 with TRBJ1-1; weak D call: TRBD1 (5 bases). Germline V gene sequence: CDR1 DFQATT, CDR2 SNEGSKA (reference sequence). The CDR3 runs 14 residues. V was cut by 2 bases and J by 3 bases, with 13 bases left in between. The CDR3 sequence: CSARFGAGDTEAFF. The CDR3 DNA sequence: TGCAGTGCTAGATTTGGAGCGGGGGACACTGAAGCTTTCTTT.

This clonotype was seen a handful of times. The rearrangement uses TRBV10-3 and TRBJ2-5; 10 bases fit TRBD2. Germline V CDR1 and CDR2: ENHRY, SYGVKD. The CDR3 sequence is 14 residues long. V lost 6 bases to trimming and J lost 2 bases; unmatched junction nucleotides: 3. The CDR3 nucleotides read TGTGCCATCAGCTTTAGCGGGGGGCAAGAGACCCAGTACTTC. Protein: CAISFSGGQETQYF.

The rearrangement uses TRBV6-1 and TRBJ1-5; D gene uncertain. The CDR3 is made up of 13 amino acids. V gave up 5 bases and J gave up 3 bases, with 8 bases separating them. Germline lookup yields CDR1 MNHNS and CDR2 SASEGT. The CDR3 protein is CASSPKYNQPQHF. DNA for the CDR3: TGTGCCAGCAGTCCGAAATACAATCAGCCCCAGCATTTT.

The V gene is TRBV27, the J gene TRBJ2-7; TRBD1 matches at 7 bases. The CDR3 extends over 14 amino acids. Germline trimming cut 5 bases from V and 4 bases from J; bases unmatched to any gene: 8. From germline, CDR1 is MNHEY and CDR2 SMNVEV (reference sequence). The CDR3 nucleotides read TGTGCCAGCAGTCTAGGGACAGAATGGTACGAGCAGTACTTC. Amino acids: CASSLGTEWYEQYF.

This clonotype was seen a few times. V and J are TRBV19 and TRBJ1-2, with D hard to call. Trimming took off 5 bases at V and 4 bases at J, with 8 bases between the two ends. The CDR3 spans 12 residues. The germline CDR1 and CDR2 sequences are LNHDA and SQIVND (reference sequence). CDR3 DNA sequence: TGTGCCAGTAGTGGAGACATCTATGGCTACACCTTC. Residues: CASSGDIYGYTF.

This clonotype was observed a few times. The chain carries TRBV19 and TRBJ1-5; 10 bases agree with TRBD1. J gave up 1 base and V 6 bases, and 6 bases lay outside the gene matches. This CDR3 has 16 amino acids. Looked up from germline, CDR1 is LNHDA and CDR2 is SQIVND (reference sequence). The CDR3 reads CASSPGQGLSNQPQHF. The CDR3 coding sequence is TGTGCCAGTAGCCCGGGACAGGGGTTAAGCAATCAGCCCCAGCATTTT.

This clonotype was detected a few times. The chain combines TRBV3-1 with TRBJ1-1; D perhaps matches TRBD1 (5 bases). V lost 3 bases and J 1 base, leaving 18 bases between the germline ends. The CDR3 sequence is 17 residues long. The germline V gene encodes CDR1 LGHDT and CDR2 YNNKEL (reference sequence). The CDR3 loop reads CASSQTVGEMGNTEAFF. CDR3 in DNA: TGTGCCAGCAGCCAGACAGTAGGGGAGATGGGGAACACTGAAGCTTTCTTT.

This clonotype has only a few counts. The chain joins TRBV28 to TRBJ2-1; possibly TRBD2 for D (5 bases). Germline-derived CDR1 and CDR2 are MDHEN and SYDVKM. The CDR3 has 14 residues. V lost 3 bases to trimming and J lost 3 bases, with 9 bases between them. CDR3: CASSFWGDYNEQFF. The DNA for the CDR3 is TGTGCCAGCAGTTTTTGGGGAGACTACAATGAGCAGTTCTTC.